This T cell receptor (beta chain) was documented in a study of identical twins. A universal primer site was created by template switching, with the cDNA bearing unique molecular identifiers. TCRdb recomputed calls from the 5' RACE reads with MiXCR, one row per CDR3 protein. Among about 530,000 distinct CDR3 sequences, 15% were seen once, and the ten largest hold 0.35% to 0.45%. This same sample was also taken into another study, of yellow fever vaccine responses in identical twins.

This clonotype originated in a woman aged 18 to 35 in good health. Sequencing was carried out using CD4+ T cells sorted from blood.

The CDR3 reads CASSPGPRAEAFF. The CDR3 region has the DNA TGTGCCAGCAGTCCCGGGCCCCGGGCTGAAGCTTTCTTT. This sequence joins TRBV12-3 or TRBV12-4 and TRBJ1-1; D remains unclear. There are 13 residues in the CDR3. Trimming cost V 5 bases and J 6 bases, with 13 bases left between them.